The rows below give T cell receptor beta chains drawn from one sample of a study of shared clonotypes between healthy human individuals. This table comes from immunoSEQ multiplex PCR, and its TCRdb copy is limited to in-frame clones, with some not included. The sample has approximately 2.5 million clones; approximately 93% are singletons. The sample taken for sequencing was naive CD4+ T cells from PBMCs. The source is a young man in good health. Some clones in this sample may be carry-over from other donors' samples. Both conserved end residues are part of each CDR3.

TRBV7-2	TRBJ1-4	CASSSGHRGIGEKLFF
TRBV9	TRBJ2-3	CASSVADGNTQYF
TRBV18	TRBJ2-5	CASSPLSELARETQYF
TRBV28	TRBJ2-7	CASSPPRLADFEYF
TRBV28	TRBJ2-5	CASSPSWDQETQYF
TRBV7-6	TRBJ2-2	CASSRGGPGELFF
TRBV28	TRBJ1-2	CASSRGYGYTF
TRBV7-2	TRBJ2-1	CASSPAEGGYPLEQFF
TRBV29-1	TRBJ2-3	CSVTGVLTDTQYF
TRBV28	TRBJ1-3	CASSLVPGLSPGNTIYF
TRBV6-1	TRBJ1-1	CASSERTLTEAFF
TRBV5-6	TRBJ2-7	CASSSGQLYEQYF
TRBV28	TRBJ2-2	CASSSKRETNTGELFF
TRBV7-2	TRBJ2-5	CASSLGGLIQETQYF
TRBV5-6	TRBJ2-5	CASSLSPGETQYF
TRBV29-1	TRBJ2-2	CSVVGSTNTGELFF
TRBV5-4	TRBJ2-5	CASSPLGGPQETQYF
TRBV2	TRBJ2-7	CASSDDGLVGEQYF
TRBV7-3	TRBJ1-1	CASSKVAGTEAFF
TRBV4-3	TRBJ1-1	CASSQDYPANTEAFF
TRBV7-9	TRBJ2-5	CASSPGTAQETQYF
TRBV7-8	TRBJ1-1	CASSLLKDMNTEAFF
TRBV11-2	TRBJ1-2	CASSPGSERLYGYTF
TRBV29-1	TRBJ2-7	CSVEIRNEQYF
TRBV5-1	TRBJ1-5	CASSWGGGDQPQHF
TRBV5-1	TRBJ2-5	CASSGGRSGQETQYF
TRBV7-2	TRBJ2-3	CASSLMSTDTQYF
TRBV28	TRBJ2-2	CASSLYAGVAGELFF
TRBV6-5	TRBJ2-1	CASSYPSGQPYNEQFF
TRBV30	TRBJ1-3	CAWSVGSAGNTIYF
TRBV28	TRBJ1-2	CASTLGLYGYTF
TRBV7-9	TRBJ2-1	CASSLRDRDNEQFF
TRBV5-8	TRBJ2-7	CASSYQGEQYF
TRBV9	TRBJ2-1	CASSVVPGPGEQFF
TRBV7-3	TRBJ2-7	CASSPGGPGPYYSYEQYF
TRBV5-1	TRBJ2-5	CASSLGRQTQETQYF
TRBV7-7	TRBJ2-7	CASSLGLAEGSSYEQYF
TRBV4-2	TRBJ2-1	CASSPVLAGGYNEQFF
TRBV9	TRBJ2-3	CASSPRTSGGTDTQYF
TRBV7-2	TRBJ2-1	CASSPGTGRRNEQFF
TRBV5-4	TRBJ2-5	CASSFAGALGYETQYF
TRBV9	TRBJ2-5	CASSAAGTGGETQYF
TRBV7-2	TRBJ1-2	CASSLWKGYTF
TRBV2	TRBJ2-5	CASSLMDKDQETQYF
TRBV28	TRBJ1-6	CASRQGYNSPLHF
TRBV7-9	TRBJ1-4	CASSPAISPNEKLFF
TRBV5-4	TRBJ2-6	CASSLGGSSGANVLTF
TRBV6-1	TRBJ2-5	CASKRDRVAETQYF
TRBV28	TRBJ2-7	CASSLQRQGGYEQYF
TRBV4-2	TRBJ2-3	CASSRAADTQYF
TRBV7-6	TRBJ2-2	CASSSGAYLNTGELFF
TRBV28	TRBJ2-7	CASSFLALSSYEQYF
TRBV2	TRBJ1-1	CAGRRLGNTEAFF
TRBV27	TRBJ2-5	CATGGLAGGEETQYF